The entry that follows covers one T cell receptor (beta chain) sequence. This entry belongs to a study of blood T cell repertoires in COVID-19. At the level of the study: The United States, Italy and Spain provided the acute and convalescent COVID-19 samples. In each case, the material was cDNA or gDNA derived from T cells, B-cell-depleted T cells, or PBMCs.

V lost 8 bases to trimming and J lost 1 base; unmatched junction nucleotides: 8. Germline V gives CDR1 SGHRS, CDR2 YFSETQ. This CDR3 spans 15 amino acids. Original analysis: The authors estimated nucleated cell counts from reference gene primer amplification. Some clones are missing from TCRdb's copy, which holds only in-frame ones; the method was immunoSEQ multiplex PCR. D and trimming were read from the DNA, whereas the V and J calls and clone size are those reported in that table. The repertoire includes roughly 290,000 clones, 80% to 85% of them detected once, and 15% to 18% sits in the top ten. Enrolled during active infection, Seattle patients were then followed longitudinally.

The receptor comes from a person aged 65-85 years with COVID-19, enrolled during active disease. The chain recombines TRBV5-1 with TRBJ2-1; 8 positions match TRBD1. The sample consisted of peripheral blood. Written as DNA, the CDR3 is TGCGCCAGTCAACAGGGGACAGGATCCTACAATGAGCAGTTCTTC. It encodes CASQQGTGSYNEQFF.